This TCR beta chain derives from a study of blood T cell repertoires in COVID-19. The CDR3 covers 15 residues. Germline trimming cut 5 bases from V and 5 bases from J; bases unmatched to any gene: 10. Per the germline V gene, CDR1 is MNHEY and CDR2 is SMNVEV (reference sequence). Methods used by the authors: By means of reference gene primer amplification, nucleated cell counts were estimated. TCRdb's table, derived via immunoSEQ multiplex PCR, lists solely in-frame clones and lacks some. V and J calls and clone size are copied from that table; D and trimming were computed from the DNA. Among fewer than 150,000 clones, about 80% were seen once, and the ten largest hold about 7%.

J is TRBJ2-7 and V is TRBV27; 9 positions agree with TRBD1. Specimen: peripheral blood. This receptor was identified in a human donor in a cohort sampled during active COVID-19. CDR3 protein: CASSLQGAKFHEQYF. As DNA, the CDR3 is TGTGCCAGCAGTCTACAGGGGGCTAAATTCCACGAGCAGTACTTC.